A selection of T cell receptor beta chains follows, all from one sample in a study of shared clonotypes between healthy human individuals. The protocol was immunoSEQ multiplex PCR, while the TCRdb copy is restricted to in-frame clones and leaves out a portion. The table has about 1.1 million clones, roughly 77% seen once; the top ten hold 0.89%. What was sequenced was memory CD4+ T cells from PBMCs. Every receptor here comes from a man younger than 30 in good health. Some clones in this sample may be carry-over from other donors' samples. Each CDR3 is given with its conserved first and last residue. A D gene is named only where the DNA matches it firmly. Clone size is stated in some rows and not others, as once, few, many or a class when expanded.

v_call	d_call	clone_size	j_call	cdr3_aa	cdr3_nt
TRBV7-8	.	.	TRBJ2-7	CASSFRSGDGPRTYEQYF	TGTGCCAGCAGCTTTCGCTCTGGGGATGGCCCACGAACCTACGAGCAGTACTTC
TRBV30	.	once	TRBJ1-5	CAWSVRAGNQPQHF	TGTGCCTGGTCGGTCAGGGCGGGCAATCAGCCCCAGCATTTT
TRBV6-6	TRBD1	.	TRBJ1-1	CASRGQGEAFF	TGTGCCAGCAGAGGACAGGGTGAAGCTTTCTTT
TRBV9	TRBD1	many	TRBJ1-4	CASSPMTGGFEKLFF	TGTGCCAGCAGCCCCATGACAGGGGGTTTTGAAAAACTGTTTTTT
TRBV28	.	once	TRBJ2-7	CASSSPGDGYEQYF	TGTGCCAGCAGTTCTCCAGGGGATGGCTACGAGCAGTACTTC
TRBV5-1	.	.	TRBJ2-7	CASSVKGVEQYF	TGCGCCAGCAGCGTGAAGGGGGTCGAGCAGTACTTC
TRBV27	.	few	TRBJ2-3	CASSSLRGEDTDTQYF	TGTGCCAGCAGTTCCCTAAGGGGGGAGGACACAGATACGCAGTATTTT
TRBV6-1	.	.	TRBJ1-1	CASSKGLGAEAFF	TGTGCCAGCAGTAAGGGACTTGGCGCTGAAGCTTTCTTT
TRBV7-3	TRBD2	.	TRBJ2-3	CASSIAGGGTDTQYF	TGTGCCAGCAGCATAGCGGGAGGCGGCACAGATACGCAGTATTTT
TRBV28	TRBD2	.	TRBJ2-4	CASSKSPGRAPAIQYF	TGTGCCAGCAGCAAGTCACCCGGGAGGGCCCCAGCGATTCAGTACTTC
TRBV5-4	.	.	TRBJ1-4	CASSSGGRNEKLFF	TGTGCCAGCAGCTCCGGGGGTAGGAATGAAAAACTGTTTTTT
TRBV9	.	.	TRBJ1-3	CASSVGRGPTGNTIYF	TGTGCCAGCAGCGTAGGACGGGGCCCCACTGGAAACACCATATATTTT
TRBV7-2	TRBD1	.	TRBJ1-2	CASSPPGTGYYGYTF	TGTGCCAGCAGCCCACCTGGGACAGGATACTATGGCTACACCTTC
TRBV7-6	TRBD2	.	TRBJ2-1	CASSLASPSGSANEQFF	TGTGCCAGCAGCTTAGCATCCCCTAGCGGGAGTGCTAATGAGCAGTTCTTC
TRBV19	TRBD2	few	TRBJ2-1	CASTFLAGVSRNEQFF	TGTGCCAGTACCTTCCTAGCGGGAGTATCCCGCAATGAGCAGTTCTTC
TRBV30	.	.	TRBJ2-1	CAGRGNEQFF	TGTGCCGGCCGAGGGAATGAGCAGTTCTTC
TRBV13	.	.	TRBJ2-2	CASSPRRSSNTGELFF	TGTGCCAGCAGCCCAAGGCGGTCCTCGAACACCGGGGAGCTGTTTTTT
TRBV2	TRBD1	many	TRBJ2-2	CASSGQGHGELFF	TGTGCCAGCAGTGGACAGGGGCACGGGGAGCTGTTTTTT
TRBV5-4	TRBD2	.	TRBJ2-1	CASSLAVSYNEQFF	TGTGCCAGCAGCCTAGCGGTTTCCTACAATGAGCAGTTCTTC
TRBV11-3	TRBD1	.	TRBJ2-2	CASQAGGADGELFF	TGTGCCAGCCAGGCAGGGGGCGCGGACGGGGAGCTGTTTTTT
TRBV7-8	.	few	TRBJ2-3	CASSFGGLDTQYF	TGTGCCAGCAGCTTCGGGGGTCTAGATACGCAGTATTTT
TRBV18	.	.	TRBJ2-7	CASSPPSSDEQYF	TGTGCCAGCTCACCACCATCCAGCGACGAGCAGTACTTC
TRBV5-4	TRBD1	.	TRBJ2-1	CASSPTGTGWNEQFF	TGTGCCAGCAGCCCCACCGGGACAGGGTGGAATGAGCAGTTCTTC
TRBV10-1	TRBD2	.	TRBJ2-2	CASSGALAGYTGELFF	TGCGCCAGCAGTGGGGCTCTAGCGGGGTACACCGGGGAGCTGTTTTTT
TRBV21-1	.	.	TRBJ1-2	CASSSGRRNYGYTF	TGTGCCAGCAGCTCGGGCAGACGTAACTATGGCTACACCTTC
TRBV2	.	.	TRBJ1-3	CASSRDSGNTIYF	TGTGCCAGCAGCCGAGACTCTGGAAACACCATATATTTT
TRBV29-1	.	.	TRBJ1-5	CSVSGGGNQPQHF	TGCAGCGTGAGCGGGGGCGGCAATCAGCCCCAGCATTTT
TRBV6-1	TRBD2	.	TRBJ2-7	CASSEWTSGGITYEQYF	TGTGCCAGCAGTGAATGGACTAGCGGGGGGATCACCTACGAGCAGTACTTC
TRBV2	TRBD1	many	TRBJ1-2	CASSVGQGGGYTF	TGTGCCAGCAGCGTGGGACAGGGCGGAGGCTACACCTTC
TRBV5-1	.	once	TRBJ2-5	CASSSGGLTYQETQYF	TGCGCCAGCAGCTCAGGGGGACTGACGTACCAAGAGACCCAGTACTTC
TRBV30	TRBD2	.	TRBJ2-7	CAWSGLAGVNEQYF	TGTGCCTGGAGTGGACTAGCGGGAGTAAACGAGCAGTACTTC
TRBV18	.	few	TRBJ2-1	CASSQMTNIDEQFF	TGTGCCAGCTCACAAATGACTAATATCGATGAGCAGTTCTTC
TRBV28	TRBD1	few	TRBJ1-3	CASSLFAGQGGNTIYF	TGTGCCAGCAGTTTGTTTGCGGGACAGGGGGGAAACACCATATATTTT
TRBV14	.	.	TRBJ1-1	CASSQLGAGAPNTEAFF	TGTGCCAGCAGCCAACTGGGGGCGGGGGCCCCGAACACTGAAGCTTTCTTT
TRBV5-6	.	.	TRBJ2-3	CASSSRGFSTDTQYF	TGTGCCAGCAGCTCACGGGGCTTTAGCACAGATACGCAGTATTTT
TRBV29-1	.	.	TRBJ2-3	CSAKSGTDTQYF	TGCAGCGCTAAATCAGGCACAGATACGCAGTATTTT
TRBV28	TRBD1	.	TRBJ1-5	CASSSKGAGNQPQHF	TGTGCCAGCAGCTCCAAGGGGGCCGGCAATCAGCCCCAGCATTTT